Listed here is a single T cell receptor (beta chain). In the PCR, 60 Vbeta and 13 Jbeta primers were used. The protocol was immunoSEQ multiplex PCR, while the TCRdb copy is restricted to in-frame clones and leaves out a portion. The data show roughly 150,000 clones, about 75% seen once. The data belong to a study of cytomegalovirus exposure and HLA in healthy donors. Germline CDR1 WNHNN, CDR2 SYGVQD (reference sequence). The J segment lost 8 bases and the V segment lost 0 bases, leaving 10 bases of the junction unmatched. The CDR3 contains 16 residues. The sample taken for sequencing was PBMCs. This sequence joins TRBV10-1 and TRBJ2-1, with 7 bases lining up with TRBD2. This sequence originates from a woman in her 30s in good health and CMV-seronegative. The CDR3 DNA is TGCGCCAGCAGTGAGTCGGGGGGGGACCGGAGGGATGAGCAGTTCTTC. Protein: CASSESGGDRRDEQFF.